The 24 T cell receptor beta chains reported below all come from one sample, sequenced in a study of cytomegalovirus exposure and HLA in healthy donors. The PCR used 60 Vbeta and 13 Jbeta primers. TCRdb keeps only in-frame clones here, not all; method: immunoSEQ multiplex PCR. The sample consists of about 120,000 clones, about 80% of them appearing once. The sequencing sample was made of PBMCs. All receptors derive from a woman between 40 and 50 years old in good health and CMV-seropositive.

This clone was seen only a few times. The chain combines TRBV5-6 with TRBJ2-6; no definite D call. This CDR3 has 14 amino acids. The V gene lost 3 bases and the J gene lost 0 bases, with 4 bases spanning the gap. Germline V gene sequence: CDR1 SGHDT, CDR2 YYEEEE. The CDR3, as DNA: TGTGCCAGCAGCTCCCGCTCTGGGGCCAACGTCCTGACTTTC. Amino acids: CASSSRSGANVLTF. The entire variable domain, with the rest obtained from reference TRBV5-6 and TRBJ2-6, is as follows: DAGVTQSPTHLIKTRGQQVTLRCSPKSGHDTVSWYQQALGQGPQFIFQYYEEEERQRGNFPDRFSGHQFPNYSSELNVNALLLGDSALYLCASSSRSGANVLTFGAGSRLTVL.

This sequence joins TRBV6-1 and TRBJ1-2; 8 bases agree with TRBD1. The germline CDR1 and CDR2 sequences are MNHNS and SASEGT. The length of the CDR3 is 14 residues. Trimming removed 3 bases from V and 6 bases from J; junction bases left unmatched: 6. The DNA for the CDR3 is TGTGCCAGCAGTGACAGACAGGGGAAGGATGGCTACACCTTC. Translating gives CASSDRQGKDGYTF.

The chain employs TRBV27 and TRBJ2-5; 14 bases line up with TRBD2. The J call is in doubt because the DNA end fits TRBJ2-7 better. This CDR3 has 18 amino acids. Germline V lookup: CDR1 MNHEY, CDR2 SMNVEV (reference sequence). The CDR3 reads CASSTHTPRTSGRYEQYF. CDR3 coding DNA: TGTGCCAGCAGCACTCACACGCCCAGGACTAGCGGGAGGTACGAGCAGTACTTC.

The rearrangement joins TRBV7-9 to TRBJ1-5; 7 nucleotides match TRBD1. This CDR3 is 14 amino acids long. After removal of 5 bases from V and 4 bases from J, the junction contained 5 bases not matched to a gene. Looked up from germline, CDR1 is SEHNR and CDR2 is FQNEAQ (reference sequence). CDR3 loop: CASSRTGSNQPQHF. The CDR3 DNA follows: TGTGCCAGCAGCCGGACAGGTTCAAATCAGCCCCAGCATTTT.

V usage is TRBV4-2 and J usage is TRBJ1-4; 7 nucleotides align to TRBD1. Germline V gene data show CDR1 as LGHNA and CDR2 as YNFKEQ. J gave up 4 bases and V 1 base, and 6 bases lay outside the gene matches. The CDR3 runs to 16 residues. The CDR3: CASSQVQGSVNEKLFF. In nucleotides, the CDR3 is TGTGCCAGCAGCCAAGTACAGGGGTCCGTTAATGAAAAACTGTTTTTT.

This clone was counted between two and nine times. The CDR3, as DNA: TGCAGCGTTGAAGTGGTGGACAGGAGCTCCTACGAGCAGTACTTC. Translated: CSVEVVDRSSYEQYF. The chain recombines TRBV29-1 with TRBJ2-7; 7 nucleotides line up with TRBD1. The germline V gene has CDR1 SQVTM and CDR2 ANQGSEA. The CDR3 consists of 15 residues. V was pared by 1 base and J by 0 bases, with 6 bases of the junction left unmatched.

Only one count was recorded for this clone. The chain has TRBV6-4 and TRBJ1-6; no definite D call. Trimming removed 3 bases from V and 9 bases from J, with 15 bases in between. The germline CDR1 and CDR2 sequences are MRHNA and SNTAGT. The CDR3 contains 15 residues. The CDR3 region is CASSEYSGSASPLHF. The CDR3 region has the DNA TGTGCCAGCAGTGAGTACAGTGGGTCGGCTTCACCCCTCCACTTT.

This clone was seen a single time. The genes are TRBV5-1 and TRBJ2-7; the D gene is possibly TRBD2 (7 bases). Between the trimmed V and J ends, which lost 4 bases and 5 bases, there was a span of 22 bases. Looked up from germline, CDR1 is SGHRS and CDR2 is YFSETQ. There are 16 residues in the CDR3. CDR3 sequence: CASSTDGGAQVHEQYF. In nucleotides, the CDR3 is TGCGCCAGCAGCACCGATGGGGGGGCGCAGGTCCACGAGCAGTACTTC.

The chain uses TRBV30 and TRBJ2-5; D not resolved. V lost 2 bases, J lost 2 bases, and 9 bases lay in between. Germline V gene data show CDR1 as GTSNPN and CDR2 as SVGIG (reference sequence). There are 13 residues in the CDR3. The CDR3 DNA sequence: TGTGCCTGGAGTCTGCGGATACAAGAGACCCAGTACTTC. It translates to CAWSLRIQETQYF. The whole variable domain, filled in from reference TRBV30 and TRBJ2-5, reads SQTIHQWPATLVQPVGSPLSLECTVEGTSNPNLYWYRQAAGRGLQLLFYSVGIGQISSEVPQNLSASRPQDRQFILSSKKLLLSDSGFYLCAWSLRIQETQYFGPGTRLLVL.

The CDR3 coding sequence is TGTGCCTCCTCTGCCCCCCTTTTTCTCTACTCTGGAAACACCATATATTTT. It translates to CASSAPLFLYSGNTIYF. The rearrangement links TRBV30 to TRBJ1-3; D is uncertain. Germline CDR1 is GTSNPN and CDR2 is SVGIG (reference sequence). The CDR3 is made up of 17 amino acids. V gave up 7 bases and J gave up 0 bases, with 22 bases separating them.

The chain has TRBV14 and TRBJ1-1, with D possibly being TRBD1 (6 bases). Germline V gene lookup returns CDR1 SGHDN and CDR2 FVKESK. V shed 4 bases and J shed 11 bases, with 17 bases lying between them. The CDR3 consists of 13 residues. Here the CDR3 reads CASSPSRGDSAFF. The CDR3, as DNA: TGTGCCAGCAGCCCGAGCAGGGGAGATAGCGCTTTCTTT.

The CDR3 region is CASSHNQKDTSSTDTQYF. The CDR3 DNA reads as TGTGCCAGCAGCCACAACCAAAAGGACACCTCTAGCACAGATACGCAGTATTTT. This chain uses TRBV9 with TRBJ2-3; perhaps TRBD1 as D (5 bases). Germline CDR1 is SGDLS and CDR2 is YYNGEE. CDR3 length: 18 amino acids. Trimming removed 4 bases from V and 0 bases from J, with 21 bases in between.

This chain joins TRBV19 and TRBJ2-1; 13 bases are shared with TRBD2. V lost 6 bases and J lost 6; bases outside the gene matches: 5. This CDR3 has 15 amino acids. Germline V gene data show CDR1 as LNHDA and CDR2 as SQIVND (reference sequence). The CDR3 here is CASRYTSGRGNEQFF. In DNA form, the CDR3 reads TGTGCCAGTAGATATACTAGCGGGAGGGGCAATGAGCAGTTCTTC.

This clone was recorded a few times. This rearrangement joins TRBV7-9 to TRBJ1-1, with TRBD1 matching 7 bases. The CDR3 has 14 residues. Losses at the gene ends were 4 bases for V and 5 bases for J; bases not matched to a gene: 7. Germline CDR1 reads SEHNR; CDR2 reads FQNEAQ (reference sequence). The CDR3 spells CASSSADRATEAFF. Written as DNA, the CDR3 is TGTGCCAGCAGCTCCGCTGACAGGGCAACTGAAGCTTTCTTT.

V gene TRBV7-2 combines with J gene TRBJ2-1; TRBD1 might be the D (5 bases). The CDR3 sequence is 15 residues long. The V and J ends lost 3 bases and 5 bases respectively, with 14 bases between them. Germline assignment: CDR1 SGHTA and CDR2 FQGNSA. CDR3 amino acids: CASSFQGGRDNEQFF. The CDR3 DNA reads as TGTGCCAGCAGCTTTCAGGGTGGAAGGGACAATGAGCAGTTCTTC.

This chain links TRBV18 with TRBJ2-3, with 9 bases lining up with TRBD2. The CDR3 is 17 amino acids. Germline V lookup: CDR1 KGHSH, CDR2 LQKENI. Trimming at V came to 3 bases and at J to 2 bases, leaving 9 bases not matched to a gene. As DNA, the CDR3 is TGTGCCAGCTCACCGAGGGGAAAGCGGGGGGCCACAGATACGCAGTATTTT. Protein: CASSPRGKRGATDTQYF.

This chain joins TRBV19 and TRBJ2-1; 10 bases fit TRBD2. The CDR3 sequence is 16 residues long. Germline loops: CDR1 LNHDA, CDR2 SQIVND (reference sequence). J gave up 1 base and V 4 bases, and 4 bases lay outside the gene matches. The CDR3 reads CASSTRTSGSYNEQFF. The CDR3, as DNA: TGTGCCAGTAGTACTCGGACTAGCGGTTCCTACAATGAGCAGTTCTTC. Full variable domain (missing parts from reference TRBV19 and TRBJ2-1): DGGITQSPKYLFRKEGQNVTLSCEQNLNHDAMYWYRQDPGQGLRLIYYSQIVNDFQKGDIAEGYSVSREKKESFPLTVTSAQKNPTAFYLCASSTRTSGSYNEQFFGPGTRLTVL.

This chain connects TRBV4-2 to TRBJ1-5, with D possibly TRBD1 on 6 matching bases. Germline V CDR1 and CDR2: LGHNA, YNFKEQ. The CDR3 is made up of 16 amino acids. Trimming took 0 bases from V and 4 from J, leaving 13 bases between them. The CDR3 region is CASSQEGTTGNQPQHF. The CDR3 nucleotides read TGTGCCAGCAGCCAAGAAGGGACAACCGGGAATCAGCCCCAGCATTTT.

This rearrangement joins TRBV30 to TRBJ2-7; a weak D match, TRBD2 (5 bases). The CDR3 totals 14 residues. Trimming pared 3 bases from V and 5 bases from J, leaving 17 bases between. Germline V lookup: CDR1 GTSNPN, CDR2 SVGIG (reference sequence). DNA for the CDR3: TGTGCCTGGAGGACTAAAGGCTTAGTCCACGAGCAGTACTTC. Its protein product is CAWRTKGLVHEQYF.

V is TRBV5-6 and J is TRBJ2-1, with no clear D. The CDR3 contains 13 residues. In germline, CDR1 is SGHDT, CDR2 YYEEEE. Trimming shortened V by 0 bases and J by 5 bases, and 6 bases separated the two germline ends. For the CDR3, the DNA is TGTGCCAGCAGCTTGGTGGCCAACAATGAGCAGTTCTTC. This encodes CASSLVANNEQFF.

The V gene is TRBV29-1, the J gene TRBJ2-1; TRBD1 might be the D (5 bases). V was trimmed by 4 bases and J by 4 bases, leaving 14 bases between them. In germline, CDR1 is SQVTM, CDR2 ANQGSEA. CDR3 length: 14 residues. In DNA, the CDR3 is TGCAGCGTTGGTTCACAGGTAACGTACAATGAGCAGTTCTTC. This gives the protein CSVGSQVTYNEQFF.

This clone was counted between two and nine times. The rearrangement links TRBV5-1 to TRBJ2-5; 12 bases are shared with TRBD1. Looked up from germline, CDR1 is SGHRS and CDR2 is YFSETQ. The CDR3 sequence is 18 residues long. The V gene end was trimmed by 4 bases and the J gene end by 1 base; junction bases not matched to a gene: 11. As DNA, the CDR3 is TGCGCCAGCAGCAAGGGACAGGGGGCGGTTAGTGTCCAAGAGACCCAGTACTTC. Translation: CASSKGQGAVSVQETQYF.

CDR3 region: CASSPPGQGEEYF. The DNA for the CDR3 is TGTGCCAGCAGCCCACCCGGACAGGGAGAAGAGTACTTC. The chain carries TRBV7-9 and TRBJ2-7; TRBD1 aligns across 8 bases. From germline, CDR1 is SEHNR and CDR2 FQNEAQ (reference sequence). Trimming took 5 bases from V and 11 from J; bases not matched to a gene: 11. This CDR3 has 13 residues. The full variable domain, in which reference TRBV7-9 and TRBJ2-7 provide the parts outside the CDR3, is DTGVSQNPRHKITKRGQNVTFRCDPISEHNRLYWYRQTLGQGPEFLTYFQNEAQLEKSRLLSDRFSAERPKGSFSTLEIQRTEQGDSAMYLCASSPPGQGEEYFGPGTRLTVT.

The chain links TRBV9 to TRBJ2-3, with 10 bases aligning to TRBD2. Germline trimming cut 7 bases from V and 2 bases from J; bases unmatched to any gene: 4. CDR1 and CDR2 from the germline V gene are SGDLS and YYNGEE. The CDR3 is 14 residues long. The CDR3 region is CASGSGRATDTQYF. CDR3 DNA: TGTGCCAGCGGCAGCGGGAGGGCCACAGATACGCAGTATTTT.